This T cell receptor beta chain stems from a study of beta chain features in type 1 diabetes. A sort by CD45RO/CCR7/CD25/CD127/CD95/CD27 yielded CD4+ naive, central memory, regulatory and stem cell-like memory cells. Note on this clone: No antigen is known for it. In the same sample, other DNA sequences code for this CDR3.

Expressed TCRB transcripts were sequenced because the isolated RNA had all been reverse transcribed beforehand. Data came from immunoSEQ multiplex PCR; TCRdb stores just in-frame clones and leaves some out. The sample yields about 650,000 clones, roughly an eighth seen once. Trimming took off 0 bases at V and 1 base at J, with 4 bases between the two ends. The CDR3 totals 13 residues. Germline assignment: CDR1 GTSNPN and CDR2 SVGIG (reference sequence). Findings and caveats of the study: Researchers report that Type 1 diabetes patients had moderately but significantly shorter TCRB CDR3s across all four CD4+ subsets.

The V gene is TRBV30, the J gene TRBJ1-5; D is ambiguous. The sequence was collected from a man aged 25-45 years with type 1 diabetes. Specimen: naive CD4+ T cells from blood. The CDR3 reads CAWSVGSNQPQHF. The CDR3 DNA reads TGTGCCTGGAGTGTTGGCAGCAATCAGCCCCAGCATTTT. Looking up the rest from reference TRBV30 and TRBJ1-5 gives the full variable domain: SQTIHQWPATLVQPVGSPLSLECTVEGTSNPNLYWYRQAAGRGLQLLFYSVGIGQISSEVPQNLSASRPQDRQFILSSKKLLLSDSGFYLCAWSVGSNQPQHFGDGTRLSIL.